This TCR beta chain came from a study of T cells in Graves' hyperthyroidism and ophthalmopathy. The source material, RNA transcripts, was used to amplify TCR beta CDR3 regions. A set of HTBI primers served as the primers for a first-round RT-PCR of the TCR CDR3. TCRdb re-derived calls from the multiplex PCR reads in MiXCR, one entry per CDR3 protein. The sample consists of approximately 30,000 distinct CDR3 sequences, about 53% of them appearing once. Study-wide findings and caveats: Within blood appeared most thyroid clonotypes that had expanded above 0.001.

CDR3 length: 13 amino acids. V was pared by 2 bases and J by 1 base, with 4 bases between. The germline CDR1 and CDR2 sequences are ENHRY and SYGVKD. A word on this clonotype: Its specificity is unknown.

The cohort's ophthalmopathy patients, a group with duration under 3 months, had a Clinical Activity Score of at least 3 and a NOSPECS grade of at least 4. The V call is TRBV10-3, the J call TRBJ2-3; D unresolved. The material sequenced was blood. This TCR came from a woman in her thirties or forties with Graves' ophthalmopathy. The CDR3 reads CAISEAGTDTQYF. DNA for the CDR3: TGTGCCATCAGTGAGGCGGGCACAGATACGCAGTATTTT.